This TCR beta chain was captured by sequencing in a study of shared clonotypes between healthy human individuals. Study-level information: Three CD4 naive, three CD4 memory, two CD8 naive and one CD8 memory plate were used per donor. Study-wide points: Some clonotypes were shared by all four sorted-subset donors, while others were not shared. The non-shared ones had lower generation probabilities than the shared ones.

Notes on this clone: The antigen is undetermined.

The germline V gene has CDR1 WNHNN and CDR2 SYGVQD (reference sequence). Trimming shortened V by 0 bases and J by 4 bases, and 13 bases separated the two germline ends. The CDR3 runs 16 residues. Deep-level running was used for the assay. Generated by immunoSEQ multiplex PCR, the TCRdb table keeps only in-frame clones and is missing some. Here the sample spans over 1.5 million clones, 95% to 99% being singletons. The sample was naive CD4+ T cells sorted from blood. Sample subset: CD45RA+ positively selected. The sequence derives from a man in his thirties or forties in good health. The chain joins TRBV10-1 to TRBJ2-1; the D gene could be TRBD1 or TRBD2 (5 bases each). CDR3 in DNA: TGCGCCAGCAGTGAGTCTCGGGGCTTTCTGTACAATGAGCAGTTCTTC. Encoded protein: CASSESRGFLYNEQFF.